These 24 T cell receptor beta chains originate from one sample sequenced in a study of cytomegalovirus exposure and HLA in healthy donors. PCR primers comprised 60 Vbeta and 13 Jbeta primers. Method: immunoSEQ multiplex PCR; TCRdb's copy keeps in-frame clones and lacks some. The sample yields a few hundred thousand clones, approximately 81% seen once. Sequencing was carried out using PBMCs. These receptors came from an older woman in good health and CMV-seropositive.

The chain joins TRBV5-6 to TRBJ1-5, with TRBD1 as a possible D gene (5 bases). CDR1 is SGHDT and CDR2 is YYEEEE in the germline V gene. This CDR3 comprises 14 residues. V was cut by 2 bases and J by 7 bases, with 13 bases left in between. The CDR3 reads CASSFRRGGQPQHF. The DNA of the CDR3 is TGTGCCAGCAGCTTTAGGAGGGGTGGACAGCCCCAGCATTTT.

With respect to this clone: Other DNA sequences in this specimen translate into the identical CDR3. This chain links TRBV2 with TRBJ1-1, with D perhaps matching TRBD1 (5 bases). The CDR3 consists of 13 residues. The germline V gene has CDR1 SNHLY and CDR2 FYNNEI. Trimming stripped 7 bases from V and 3 bases from J, with 12 bases between. The CDR3 nucleotides are TGTGCCAGCAATCGACAGTTCGACACTGAAGCTTTCTTT. Translation gives CASNRQFDTEAFF.

V and J are TRBV19 and TRBJ1-1, with 9 bases lining up with TRBD1. Germline assignment: CDR1 LNHDA and CDR2 SQIVND (reference sequence). The CDR3 is made up of 13 amino acids. V lost 1 base to trimming and J lost 11 bases; unmatched junction nucleotides: 5. CDR3 in amino acids: CASSIGRGQGAFF. The CDR3 coding sequence is TGTGCCAGTAGTATAGGGCGGGGACAGGGCGCTTTCTTT.

The rearrangement uses TRBV5-5 and TRBJ2-4, with D perhaps matching TRBD1 (6 bases). Germline values: CDR1 SGHKS, CDR2 YYEKEE (reference sequence). The CDR3 sequence is 16 residues long. Trimming pared 3 bases from V and 9 bases from J, leaving 22 bases between. The chain's CDR3 is CASSSSTAISRGIQYF. The CDR3 nucleotides read TGTGCCAGCAGCTCTTCGACAGCTATATCCAGGGGCATTCAGTACTTC.

The chain employs TRBV2 and TRBJ2-7; 14 positions match TRBD2. V lost 6 bases, J lost 4 bases, and 5 bases stayed unmatched. This CDR3 spans 15 amino acids. In germline, CDR1 is SNHLY, CDR2 FYNNEI. The CDR3 loop reads CASSAGTSGRYEQYF. The CDR3 coding sequence is TGTGCCAGCAGCGCCGGGACTAGCGGGAGATACGAGCAGTACTTC.

The chain has TRBV5-1 and TRBJ1-2; 7 positions match TRBD1. There are 16 residues in the CDR3. V shed 1 base, J shed 0 bases, and the junction held 6 bases outside the gene matches. Germline values: CDR1 SGHRS, CDR2 YFSETQ. In DNA form, the CDR3 reads TGCGCCAGCAGCTTGTTTGCGACAGGGTCTAACTATGGCTACACCTTC. The encoded protein is CASSLFATGSNYGYTF. The complete variable domain, with remaining parts taken from reference TRBV5-1 and TRBJ1-2, reads KAGVTQTPRYLIKTRGQQVTLSCSPISGHRSVSWYQQTPGQGLQFLFEYFSETQRNKGNFPGRFSGRQFSNSRSEMNVSTLELGDSALYLCASSLFATGSNYGYTFGSGTRLTVV.

A few counts support this clone. The chain employs TRBV5-1 and TRBJ1-1, with TRBD1 matching 7 bases. The J segment lost 1 base and the V segment lost 4 bases, leaving 4 bases of the junction unmatched. CDR3 length: 14 residues. Germline V gene sequence: CDR1 SGHRS, CDR2 YFSETQ. CDR3 in amino acids: CASSPWTGNTEAFF. The DNA of the CDR3 is TGCGCCAGCAGCCCCTGGACAGGGAACACTGAAGCTTTCTTT.

The chain combines TRBV14 with TRBJ2-2, with 8 nucleotides matching TRBD1. CDR3 length: 16 amino acids. The germline gives CDR1 SGHDN, CDR2 FVKESK. V dropped 3 bases and J dropped 0; count of bases not matched to a gene: 3. CDR3 protein: CASSHRTGTNTGELFF. CDR3 sequence (DNA): TGTGCCAGCAGCCACCGGACAGGGACGAACACCGGGGAGCTGTTTTTT.

This clone was detected a few times. CDR3: CASSLGTSGSHEQFF. CDR3 bases: TGTGCCAGCAGCTTAGGGACTAGCGGGAGTCATGAGCAGTTCTTC. J is TRBJ2-1 and V is TRBV7-2; the match to TRBD2 covers 13 bases. Trimming took 1 base from V and 8 from J; bases not matched to a gene: 2. Germline V gene sequence: CDR1 SGHTA, CDR2 FQGNSA. The length of the CDR3 is 15 residues.

This rearrangement joins TRBV2 to TRBJ1-2, with 7 positions matching TRBD1. The germline gives CDR1 SNHLY, CDR2 FYNNEI. The CDR3 totals 13 residues. Trimming at V came to 4 bases and at J to 4 bases, leaving 3 bases not matched to a gene. The CDR3 here is CASSAGTAYGYTF. For the CDR3, the DNA is TGTGCCAGCAGTGCCGGGACAGCCTATGGCTACACCTTC.

This chain links TRBV30 with TRBJ1-6; 8 bases agree with TRBD1. The CDR3 sequence is 18 residues long. Germline CDR1 and CDR2: GTSNPN and SVGIG (reference sequence). J gave up 3 bases and V 8 bases, and 18 bases lay outside the gene matches. The CDR3 here is CARDRTGGTSYYNSPLHF. The CDR3 region has the DNA TGTGCCCGGGACCGAACAGGGGGTACCTCCTACTATAATTCACCCCTCCACTTT.

The chain is built from TRBV10-3 and TRBJ2-5, with D unresolved. This CDR3 is 14 amino acids long. V lost 3 bases and J lost 0, with 8 bases in between. Germline lookup yields CDR1 ENHRY and CDR2 SYGVKD. Written as DNA, the CDR3 is TGTGCCATCAGTGACGGAGCGTACCAAGAGACCCAGTACTTC. Its protein product is CAISDGAYQETQYF.

This rearrangement joins TRBV7-3 to TRBJ2-2; D unresolved. The length of the CDR3 is 13 residues. Germline loops: CDR1 SGHTA, CDR2 FQGTGA. V was pared by 2 bases and J by 5 bases, with 6 bases between. The CDR3 DNA sequence: TGTGCCAGCAGCTTACGGGTTACCGGGGAGCTGTTTTTT. It codes for CASSLRVTGELFF.

The V gene is TRBV19, the J gene TRBJ1-5, with TRBD1 matching 9 bases. With 5 bases clipped from V and 4 bases from J, the junction kept 9 bases outside the gene matches. Germline CDR1 reads LNHDA; CDR2 reads SQIVND (reference sequence). This CDR3 has 16 amino acids. The CDR3 nucleotides are TGTGCCAGTAGTTCTTTTCCGGGACAGGGTAATCAGCCCCAGCATTTT. Translated: CASSSFPGQGNQPQHF.

This rearrangement joins TRBV19 to TRBJ2-1; 7 positions match TRBD2. The germline V gene encodes CDR1 LNHDA and CDR2 SQIVND (reference sequence). The CDR3 consists of 16 residues. V lost 6 bases, J lost 0 bases, and 8 bases stayed unmatched. The CDR3: CASRRDYLSSYNEQFF. The DNA for the CDR3 is TGTGCCAGTAGGCGGGACTACCTAAGCTCCTACAATGAGCAGTTCTTC.

V gene TRBV27 combines with J gene TRBJ1-5, with a possible D match to TRBD1 (5 bases). Germline V gene data show CDR1 as MNHEY and CDR2 as SMNVEV (reference sequence). The V end was cut by 6 bases, the J end by 1 base, with 13 bases between. The CDR3 length is 15 residues. As DNA, the CDR3 is TGTGCCAGCAGACCCGGGACTGCGAGCAATCAGCCCCAGCATTTT. Translating gives CASRPGTASNQPQHF.

The chain recombines TRBV20-1 with TRBJ2-7; 8 nucleotides match TRBD2. Trimming removed 6 bases from V and 5 bases from J; junction bases left unmatched: 3. From germline, CDR1 is DFQATT and CDR2 SNEGSKA (reference sequence). CDR3 length: 11 amino acids. This CDR3 is CSAPGLDEQYF. The CDR3 DNA sequence: TGCAGTGCCCCGGGACTAGACGAGCAGTACTTC.

This chain links TRBV5-4 with TRBJ1-2, with D perhaps matching TRBD1 (5 bases). Germline CDR1 reads SGHNT; CDR2 reads YYREEE (reference sequence). The CDR3 extends over 14 amino acids. V was shortened by 0 bases and J by 3 bases, with 9 bases between the two germline ends. CDR3 DNA sequence: TGTGCCAGCAGCTTGGCAGGGAAGGACTATGGCTACACCTTC. It codes for CASSLAGKDYGYTF.

This chain joins TRBV6-5 and TRBJ1-2; 10 positions match TRBD1. J was trimmed by 7 bases and V by 8 bases; bases with no gene match: 1. The CDR3 runs 11 residues. The germline V gene encodes CDR1 MNHEY and CDR2 SVGAGI. The CDR3 reads CASGTGVGYTF. CDR3 sequence (DNA): TGTGCCAGCGGGACAGGGGTTGGCTACACCTTC.

The sample holds a few counts of this clone. V is TRBV20-1 and J is TRBJ1-1; D gene uncertain. Germline lookup yields CDR1 DFQATT and CDR2 SNEGSKA (reference sequence). Trimming took 5 bases from V and 7 from J, leaving 8 bases between them. CDR3 length: 10 amino acids. This chain's CDR3 is CSASRVEAFF. CDR3 in DNA: TGCAGTGCTTCCCGGGTTGAAGCTTTCTTT.

In nucleotides, the CDR3 is TGTGCCAGCAGCTTAGGAGGGGGAGGGAGGTTACCAGATACGCAGTATTTT. As protein: CASSLGGGGRLPDTQYF. The genes are TRBV7-7 and TRBJ2-3; a weak D match, TRBD2 (7 bases). The ends were cut back, 1 base at V and 4 bases at J, with 18 bases in the middle. The CDR3 consists of 17 residues. The V gene's germline CDR1 is SSHAT and CDR2 FNYEAQ (reference sequence). The whole variable domain, remainder taken from reference TRBV7-7 and TRBJ2-3, is GAGVSQSPRYKVTKRGQDVTLRCDPISSHATLYWYQQALGQGPEFLTYFNYEAQPDKSGLPSDRFSAERPEGSISTLTIQRTEQRDSAMYRCASSLGGGGRLPDTQYFGPGTRLTVL.

This chain connects TRBV11-3 to TRBJ2-2; TRBD2 is a possible D gene (6 bases). Germline V gene sequence: CDR1 SGHNT, CDR2 YENEEA. The CDR3 consists of 16 residues. V lost 3 bases to trimming and J lost 4 bases, with 15 bases between them. CDR3 sequence: CASSFEKGGSTGELFF. CDR3 bases: TGTGCCAGCAGCTTCGAAAAGGGAGGCAGCACCGGGGAGCTGTTTTTT.

The chain joins TRBV15 to TRBJ2-1; D may be TRBD2 (6 bases). Per the germline V gene, CDR1 is LNHNV and CDR2 is YYDKDF (reference sequence). V lost 2 bases, J lost 9 bases, and 17 bases lay in between. CDR3 size: 15 residues. For the CDR3, the DNA is TGTGCCACCAGCAGACCCGGGAGCCCCTCCGGTGAGCAGTTCTTC. Translating it yields CATSRPGSPSGEQFF.

This clone has a single count. The rearrangement uses TRBV5-4 and TRBJ2-7; weak D call: TRBD2 (6 bases). Germline V CDR1 and CDR2: SGHNT, YYREEE (reference sequence). The CDR3 consists of 12 residues. Deletions cut 4 bases from V and 7 bases from J, with 12 bases between. This CDR3 reads CASSMLAREQYF. The CDR3 DNA follows: TGTGCCAGCAGCATGCTAGCGAGAGAGCAGTACTTC.